This entry lists 15 T cell receptor beta chains sequenced from one sample in a study of blood T cell repertoires in COVID-19. Sequenced by immunoSEQ multiplex PCR; TCRdb stores in-frame clones only, minus some. Among 300,000 to 400,000 clones listed, more than 85% were seen once. Sequencing was done on a sample of PBMCs or T cells enriched from blood (not recorded which). The source is a woman in her twenties or thirties who had recovered from COVID-19.

In this sample, this clone turned up once. The CDR3 reads CASSLGGADQNYGYTF. The DNA for the CDR3 is TGTGCCAGCAGCTTGGGAGGGGCAGATCAGAACTATGGCTACACCTTC. This rearrangement joins TRBV7-9 to TRBJ1-2, with D maybe TRBD1 (5 bases). This CDR3 is 16 amino acids long. V was pared by 3 bases and J by 2 bases, with 16 bases between. Germline V gene data show CDR1 as SEHNR and CDR2 as FQNEAQ (reference sequence).

The genes are TRBV30 and TRBJ1-1; 9 positions match TRBD1. With V trimmed by 4 bases and J by 3 bases, 6 bases remained unmatched. CDR1 GTSNPN and CDR2 SVGIG come from the germline V gene (reference sequence). The CDR3 sequence is 14 residues long. The CDR3 DNA reads TGTGCCTGGATCGACAGGGGGGCCTACACTGAAGCTTTCTTT. Its protein product is CAWIDRGAYTEAFF.

The CDR3 sequence is CASSPILQGAMSYEQYF. The CDR3 nucleotides read TGTGCCAGTAGCCCCATCTTACAGGGGGCAATGTCCTACGAGCAGTACTTC. The genes are TRBV19 and TRBJ2-7; 9 bases match TRBD1. The junction had 13 bases not matched to a gene; V was cut back by 6 bases and J by 1 base. From germline, CDR1 is LNHDA and CDR2 SQIVND (reference sequence). The CDR3 length is 17 residues.

Comment on this clone: One end of the junction fails to match germline, which may point to a read error. The chain joins TRBV9 to TRBJ2-7, with 10 bases identical to TRBD2. This CDR3 has 15 residues. Germline CDR1 and CDR2: SGDLS and YYNGEE. This chain's CDR3 is CASSVAGGHPYEQYF. The CDR3 DNA reads TGTGCCAGCAGTGTAGCGGGGGGCCACCCCTACGAGCAGTACTTC.

V and J are TRBV18 and TRBJ1-2, with 11 nucleotides matching TRBD1. The germline CDR1 and CDR2 sequences are KGHSH and LQKENI. This CDR3 spans 15 amino acids. V lost 2 bases to trimming and J lost 6 bases; unmatched junction nucleotides: 5. The CDR3 loop is CASSPTPGQGDGYTF. DNA of the CDR3: TGTGCCAGCTCACCAACACCGGGACAGGGGGATGGCTACACCTTC.

The rearrangement uses TRBV29-1 and TRBJ2-7; 9 bases match TRBD1. Germline V gene sequence: CDR1 SQVTM, CDR2 ANQGSEA. After removal of 2 bases from V and 2 bases from J, the junction contained 4 bases not matched to a gene. This CDR3 has 14 amino acids. CDR3 nucleotides: TGCAGCGTTGAAAGGGGACAGGGTGCCTACGAGCAGTACTTC. This translates into CSVERGQGAYEQYF.

The chain couples TRBV5-1 to TRBJ2-1, with TRBD2 matching over 8 bases. This CDR3 region has 16 residues. With V trimmed by 4 bases and J by 5 bases, 11 bases remained unmatched. Germline V CDR1 and CDR2: SGHRS, YFSETQ. The CDR3: CASSPVAGIPHNEQFF. DNA for the CDR3: TGCGCCAGCAGCCCGGTAGCGGGGATCCCTCACAATGAGCAGTTCTTC.

The chain couples TRBV18 to TRBJ2-2; possibly TRBD2 for D (6 bases). Per the germline V gene, CDR1 is KGHSH and CDR2 is LQKENI. V shed 2 bases and J shed 6 bases, with 7 bases lying between them. This CDR3 is built from 13 residues. CDR3 in DNA: TGTGCCAGCTCACCATGGGGGGCCGGGGAGCTGTTTTTT. This translates into CASSPWGAGELFF.

Worth noting for this clone: One end of the junction does not line up with germline, which may come from a read error. The chain has TRBV6-5 and TRBJ1-2, with 8 bases fitting TRBD1. Germline V gives CDR1 MNHEY, CDR2 SVGAGI. The CDR3 is 15 residues long. The CDR3 reads CASSDSGTGRRGYTF. The CDR3 DNA reads TGTGCCAGCAGTGACTCGGGGACAGGCCGCAGGGGCTACACCTTC.

The rearrangement uses TRBV7-8 and TRBJ2-7; possibly TRBD1 for D (7 bases). Trimming pared 1 base from V and 3 bases from J, leaving 13 bases between. Germline V gives CDR1 SGHVS, CDR2 FQNEAQ. The CDR3 is made up of 15 amino acids. The CDR3 DNA sequence: TGTGCCAGCAGCTTAGTGGCAGGGGGAGGCTACGAGCAGTACTTC. Residues: CASSLVAGGGYEQYF.

Only a few counts were recorded for this clone. The genes are TRBV19 and TRBJ1-2, with TRBD1 as a possible D gene (6 bases). V lost 6 bases to trimming and J lost 5 bases, with 19 bases between them. CDR1 and CDR2 from the germline V gene are LNHDA and SQIVND (reference sequence). The CDR3 is 15 residues long. The CDR3 DNA is TGTGCCAGTAGCTCTACCCGACAGGCTGGGTATGGCTACACCTTC. Amino acid sequence: CASSSTRQAGYGYTF.

The chain has TRBV3-1 (or the pseudogene TRBV3-2) and TRBJ1-2, with D possibly TRBD1 on 5 matching bases. From germline, CDR1 is LGHDT and CDR2 YNNKEL (reference sequence). The CDR3 loop spans 14 amino acids. The ends were cut back, 4 bases at V and 4 bases at J, with 13 bases in the middle. The CDR3 nucleotides read TGTGCCAGCAGCCGGCAGGGCCTGGCCTATGGCTACACCTTC. The encoded protein is CASSRQGLAYGYTF.

This clone was observed many times. V and J are TRBV9 and TRBJ1-2; the match to TRBD1 covers 7 bases. Germline V gene sequence: CDR1 SGDLS, CDR2 YYNGEE. The CDR3 has 16 amino acids. V shed 0 bases and J 4 bases; nucleotides not matched to a gene: 9. This CDR3 reads CASSVAAQGPAYGYTF. The CDR3 nucleotides read TGTGCCAGCAGCGTAGCGGCACAGGGGCCCGCCTATGGCTACACCTTC.

The gene calls are TRBV2 and TRBJ2-1; D perhaps matches TRBD2 (7 bases). V lost 3 bases and J lost 12, with 21 bases in between. Germline V gene lookup returns CDR1 SNHLY and CDR2 FYNNEI. This CDR3 has 15 residues. This chain's CDR3 is CASSETAVTGGGQFF. The CDR3 nucleotides read TGTGCCAGCAGTGAGACAGCCGTGACGGGGGGCGGGCAGTTCTTC.

CDR3 DNA: TGTGCCACCAGCAGAATCCCCGGGACAGGAACAGATGAGCAGTTCTTC. Encoded protein: CATSRIPGTGTDEQFF. V usage is TRBV15 and J usage is TRBJ2-1, with 8 bases aligning to TRBD1. Germline CDR1 LNHNV, CDR2 YYDKDF (reference sequence). The CDR3 contains 16 residues. J lost 8 bases, V lost 2 bases, and 11 bases had no gene match.